The 3 T cell receptor beta chains below all came from one sample that was sequenced in a study of shared clonotypes between healthy human individuals. Assay used: immunoSEQ multiplex PCR; TCRdb lists only in-frame clones, some missing. The table includes approximately 2.1 million clones, more than 85% detected once. Specimen: naive CD4+ T cells from PBMCs. Stated subset: CD45RA+ positively selected. Source of these receptors: a man younger than 30 in good health. Some clones in this sample may be carry-over from other donors' samples.

The gene calls are TRBV18 and TRBJ2-7; 10 nucleotides agree with TRBD2. CDR1 and CDR2 (germline): KGHSH, LQKENI. The CDR3 spans 16 residues. V shed 4 bases and J 5 bases; nucleotides not matched to a gene: 11. The CDR3: CASSLLPGLAGDEQYF. The DNA for the CDR3 is TGTGCCAGCTCACTGCTGCCTGGCCTAGCGGGAGACGAGCAGTACTTC.

The V gene is TRBV7-2, the J gene TRBJ1-2, with no clear D. The CDR3 totals 15 residues. Germline CDR1 and CDR2: SGHTA and FQGNSA. Trimming took off 5 bases at V and 2 bases at J, with 15 bases between the two ends. The CDR3 sequence: CASSPVDWQNYGYTF. The CDR3 DNA sequence: TGTGCCAGCAGCCCAGTTGATTGGCAGAACTATGGCTACACCTTC.

This sequence joins TRBV14 and TRBJ1-3; unclear D gene. Germline-derived CDR1 and CDR2 are SGHDN and FVKESK. This CDR3 region has 14 residues. V was clipped by 1 base and J by 0 bases, with 4 bases between them. CDR3 DNA sequence: TGTGCCAGCAGCCAAGCCCCCTCTGGAAACACCATATATTTT. Translating gives CASSQAPSGNTIYF.